This is a list of T cell receptor beta chains from one sample in a study of T cell responses to AZD1222 COVID-19 vaccine. The protocol was immunoSEQ multiplex PCR, while the TCRdb copy is restricted to in-frame clones and leaves out a portion. The sample holds under 200,000 clones, approximately 90% seen once. The sample here was peripheral blood, taken on day 0 of AZD1222 vaccination. These receptors all stem from an adult in good health. The CDR3 runs from the conserved cysteine through the conserved F or W. The order of the fields is J gene, D gene, clone size, V gene, CDR3 protein, CDR3 DNA. D genes are given only for firm matches. Clone sizes are given selectively: once, few, many, or a class where the clone is expanded.

>TRBJ1-2|-|-|TRBV28
CAIWDYGYTF
TGTGCCATCTGGGACTATGGCTACACCTTC
>TRBJ2-6|-|-|TRBV19
CASSIRSGAGANVLTF
TGTGCCAGTAGTATTCGATCAGGGGCCGGGGCCAACGTCCTGACTTTC
>TRBJ1-2|-|once|TRBV4-3
CASSQVGRGGYTF
TGCGCCAGCAGCCAAGTCGGCCGGGGGGGCTACACCTTC
>TRBJ2-5|-|-|TRBV11-3
CASSLGQGTFETQYF
TGTGCCAGCAGCTTGGGACAAGGAACGTTTGAGACCCAGTACTTC
>TRBJ2-3|-|-|TRBV19
CASQDPTADTQYF
TGTGCCAGTCAGGACCCGACCGCAGATACGCAGTATTTT
>TRBJ1-1|-|once|TRBV9
CASSVGGDTEAFF
TGTGCCAGCAGCGTAGGAGGGGACACTGAAGCTTTCTTT
>TRBJ1-5|-|-|TRBV27
CASSTGNQPQHF
TGTGCCAGCAGTACCGGAAATCAGCCCCAGCATTTT
>TRBJ2-1|-|once|TRBV14
CASSPSGYEQFF
TGTGCCAGCAGCCCTTCTGGGTATGAGCAGTTCTTC
>TRBJ2-7|TRBD2|-|TRBV5-4
CASSLSRTSGNYEQYF
TGTGCCAGCAGCTTGTCTCGGACTAGCGGGAATTACGAGCAGTACTTC
>TRBJ1-6|TRBD1|-|TRBV28
CASSSGTGVSPLHF
TGTGCCAGCAGTTCCGGGACAGGGGTATCACCCCTCCACTTT
>TRBJ1-2|TRBD1|-|TRBV6-5
CASSYSRTGYYGYTF
TGTGCCAGCAGTTACTCGAGGACAGGTTACTATGGCTACACCTTC
>TRBJ1-2|-|-|TRBV28
CASRTGTDVYGYTF
TGTGCCAGCAGAACTGGGACCGATGTTTATGGCTACACCTTC
>TRBJ1-4|-|few|TRBV18
CASSPKAGNEKLFF
TGTGCCAGCTCACCAAAGGCAGGGAATGAAAAACTGTTTTTT
>TRBJ1-1|TRBD1|-|TRBV3-1/TRBV3-2
CASSPNRGQTEAFF
TGTGCCAGCAGCCCAAACAGGGGGCAAACTGAAGCTTTCTTT
>TRBJ2-3|TRBD2|-|TRBV6-6
CASSRTRFTDTQYF
TGTGCCAGCAGTCGGACTAGATTCACAGATACGCAGTATTTT
>TRBJ2-3|TRBD2|-|TRBV7-3
CASSPRLKTSGHEPDTQYF
TGTGCCAGCAGCCCCCGCCTGAAGACTAGCGGCCACGAGCCAGATACGCAGTATTTT
>TRBJ1-6|-|few|TRBV6-5
CASSYVPPEMGSPLHF
TGTGCCAGCAGTTATGTGCCCCCCGAGATGGGTTCACCCCTCCACTTT
>TRBJ2-1|TRBD2|-|TRBV3-1/TRBV3-2
CASSQVGTKARRSFF
TGTGCCAGCAGCCAAGTCGGGACTAAGGCGCGGCGGTCTTTCTTC